Given below is one TCR beta chain in context. What it binds is not known. This entry is derived from a study of OX40 agonist ivuxolimab in advanced cancers. Generated by immunoSEQ multiplex PCR, the TCRdb table keeps only in-frame clones and is missing some. The table shows fewer than 95,000 clones, with approximately 90% occurring only once. Study-level points and caveats: CD8+ T cells showed, on average, more clonal expansion than CD4+ cells. Some of the lowest clonal expansion was seen in partial responders at 0.1-3.0 mg/kg.

This CDR3 spans 12 amino acids. CDR1 and CDR2 (germline): MDHEN, SYDVKM. The V end lost 3 bases, the J end lost 5 bases, and 7 bases lay between the germline ends. The sample here was CD4+ or CD8+ T cells sorted from blood, taken in a trial of the OX40 agonist ivuxolimab. The source is an adult with an advanced solid tumor such as melanoma, head and neck, liver or kidney cancer. This chain links TRBV28 with TRBJ2-5; D unclear. CDR3 region: CASSLRIETQYF. CDR3 bases: TGTGCCAGCAGTTTGAGGATTGAGACCCAGTACTTC.